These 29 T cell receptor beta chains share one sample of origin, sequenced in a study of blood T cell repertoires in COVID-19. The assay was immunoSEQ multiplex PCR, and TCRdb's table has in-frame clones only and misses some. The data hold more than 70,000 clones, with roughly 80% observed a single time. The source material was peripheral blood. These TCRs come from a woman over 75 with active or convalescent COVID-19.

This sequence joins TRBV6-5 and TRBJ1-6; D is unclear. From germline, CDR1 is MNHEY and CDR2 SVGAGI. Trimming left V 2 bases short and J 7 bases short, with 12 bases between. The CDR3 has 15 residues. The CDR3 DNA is TGTGCCAGCAGTTACGATCGTGGCTGGAATTCACCCCTCCACTTT. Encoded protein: CASSYDRGWNSPLHF.

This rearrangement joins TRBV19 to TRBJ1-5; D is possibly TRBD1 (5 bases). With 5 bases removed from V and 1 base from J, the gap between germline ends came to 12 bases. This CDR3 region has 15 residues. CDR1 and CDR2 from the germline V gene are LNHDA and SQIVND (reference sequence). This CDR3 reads CASSPLWGSNQPQHF. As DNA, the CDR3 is TGTGCCAGTAGTCCTCTTTGGGGCAGCAATCAGCCCCAGCATTTT.

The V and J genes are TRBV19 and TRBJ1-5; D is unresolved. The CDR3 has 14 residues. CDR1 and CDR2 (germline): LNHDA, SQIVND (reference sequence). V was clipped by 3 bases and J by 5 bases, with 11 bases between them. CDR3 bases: TGTGCCAGTAGTATTAGCGGCTTCTATCAGCCCCAGCATTTT. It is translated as CASSISGFYQPQHF.

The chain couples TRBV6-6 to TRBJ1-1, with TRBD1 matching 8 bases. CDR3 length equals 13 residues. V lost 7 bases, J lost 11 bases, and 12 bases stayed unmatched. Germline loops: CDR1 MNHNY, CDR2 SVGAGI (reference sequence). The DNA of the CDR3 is TGTGCCAGCATAGTAGCAGGGGGCAATTGGGCTTTCTTT. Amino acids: CASIVAGGNWAFF.

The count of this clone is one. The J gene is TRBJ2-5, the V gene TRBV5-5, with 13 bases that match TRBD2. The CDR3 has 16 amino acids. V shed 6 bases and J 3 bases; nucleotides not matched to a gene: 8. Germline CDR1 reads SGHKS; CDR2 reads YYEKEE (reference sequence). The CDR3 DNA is TGTGCCAGCACCGGTACCGGGACTAGCGGGAAAGAGACCCAGTACTTC. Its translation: CASTGTGTSGKETQYF.

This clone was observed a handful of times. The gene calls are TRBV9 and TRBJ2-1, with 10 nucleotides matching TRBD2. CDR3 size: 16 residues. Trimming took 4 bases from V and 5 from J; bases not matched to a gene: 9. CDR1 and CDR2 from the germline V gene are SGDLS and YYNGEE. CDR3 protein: CASSLTGTSVNNEQFF. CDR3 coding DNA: TGTGCCAGCAGCTTAACCGGGACTAGCGTTAACAATGAGCAGTTCTTC.

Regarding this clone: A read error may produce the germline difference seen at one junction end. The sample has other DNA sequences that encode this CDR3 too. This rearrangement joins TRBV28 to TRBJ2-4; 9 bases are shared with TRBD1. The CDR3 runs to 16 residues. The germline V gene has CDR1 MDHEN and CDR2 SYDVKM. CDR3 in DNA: TGTGCCAGCAGAGTACAAGGGACAGGGCGCAAAAACATTCAGTATTTC. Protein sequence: CASRVQGTGRKNIQYF.

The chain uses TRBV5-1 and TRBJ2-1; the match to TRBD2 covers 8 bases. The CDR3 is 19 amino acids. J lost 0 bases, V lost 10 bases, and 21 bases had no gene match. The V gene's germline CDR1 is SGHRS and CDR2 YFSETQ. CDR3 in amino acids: CARGGGRGASWSSYNEQFF. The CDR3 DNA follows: TGCGCCCGCGGGGGCGGGCGGGGGGCCTCGTGGAGCTCCTACAATGAGCAGTTCTTC. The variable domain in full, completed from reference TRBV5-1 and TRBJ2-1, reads KAGVTQTPRYLIKTRGQQVTLSCSPISGHRSVSWYQQTPGQGLQFLFEYFSETQRNKGNFPGRFSGRQFSNSRSEMNVSTLELGDSALYLCARGGGRGASWSSYNEQFFGPGTRLTVL.

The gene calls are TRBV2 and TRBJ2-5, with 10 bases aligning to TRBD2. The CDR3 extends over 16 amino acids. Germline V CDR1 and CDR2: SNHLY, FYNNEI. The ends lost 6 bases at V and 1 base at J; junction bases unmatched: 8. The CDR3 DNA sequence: TGTGCCAGCAGATATGTACTAGCGGGGCTCCAAGAGACCCAGTACTTC. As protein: CASRYVLAGLQETQYF.

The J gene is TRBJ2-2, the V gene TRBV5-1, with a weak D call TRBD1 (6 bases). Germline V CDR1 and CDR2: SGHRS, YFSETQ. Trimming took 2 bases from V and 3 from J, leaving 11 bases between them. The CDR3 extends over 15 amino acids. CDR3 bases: TGCGCCAGCAGCTTACAGGGCCGTGACACCGGGGAGCTGTTTTTT. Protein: CASSLQGRDTGELFF.

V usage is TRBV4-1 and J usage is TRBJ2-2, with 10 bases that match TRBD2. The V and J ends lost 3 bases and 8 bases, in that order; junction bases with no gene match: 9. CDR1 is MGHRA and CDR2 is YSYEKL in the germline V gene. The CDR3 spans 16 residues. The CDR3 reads CASSQRTSGKKGELFF. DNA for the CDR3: TGCGCCAGCAGCCAGCGGACTAGCGGAAAAAAGGGGGAGCTGTTTTTT.

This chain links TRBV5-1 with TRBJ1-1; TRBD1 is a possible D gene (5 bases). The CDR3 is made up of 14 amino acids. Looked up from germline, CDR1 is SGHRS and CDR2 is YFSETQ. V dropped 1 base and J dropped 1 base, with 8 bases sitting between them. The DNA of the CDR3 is TGCGCCAGCAGCTTGCTACAGGAGAACACTGAAGCTTTCTTT. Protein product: CASSLLQENTEAFF.

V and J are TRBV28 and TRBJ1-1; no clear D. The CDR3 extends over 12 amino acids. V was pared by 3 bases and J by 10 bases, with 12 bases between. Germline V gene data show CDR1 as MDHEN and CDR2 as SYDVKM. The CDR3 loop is CASSLVYNVAFF. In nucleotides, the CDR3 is TGTGCCAGCAGTTTGGTTTACAACGTAGCTTTCTTT.

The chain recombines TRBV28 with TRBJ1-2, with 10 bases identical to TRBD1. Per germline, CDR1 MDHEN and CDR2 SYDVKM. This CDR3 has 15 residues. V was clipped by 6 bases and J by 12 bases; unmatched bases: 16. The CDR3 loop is CASSLLGQGGRLNTF. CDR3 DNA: TGTGCCAGCAGCCTTCTCGGACAGGGGGGACGCTTAAACACCTTC.

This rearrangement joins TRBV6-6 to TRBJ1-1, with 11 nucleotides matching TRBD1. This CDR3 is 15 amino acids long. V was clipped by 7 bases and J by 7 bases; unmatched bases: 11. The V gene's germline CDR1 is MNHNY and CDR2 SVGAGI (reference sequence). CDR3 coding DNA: TGTGCCAGCACCTCAAGGGGACAGGGGGACCGTGAAGCTTTCTTT. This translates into CASTSRGQGDREAFF.

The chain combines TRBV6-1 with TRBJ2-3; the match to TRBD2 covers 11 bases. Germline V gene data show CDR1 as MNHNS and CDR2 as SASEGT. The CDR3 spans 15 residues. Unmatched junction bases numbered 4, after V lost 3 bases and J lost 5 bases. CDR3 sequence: CASSDSGGAGDTQYF. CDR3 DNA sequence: TGTGCCAGCAGTGATAGCGGGGGGGCGGGAGATACGCAGTATTTT.

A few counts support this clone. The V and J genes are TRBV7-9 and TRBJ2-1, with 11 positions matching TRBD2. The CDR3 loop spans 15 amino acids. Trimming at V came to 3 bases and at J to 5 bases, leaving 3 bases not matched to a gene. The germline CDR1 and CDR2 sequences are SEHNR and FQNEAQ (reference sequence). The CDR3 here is CASSFKLAGDNEQFF. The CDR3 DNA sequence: TGTGCCAGCAGCTTTAAACTAGCGGGAGACAATGAGCAGTTCTTC.

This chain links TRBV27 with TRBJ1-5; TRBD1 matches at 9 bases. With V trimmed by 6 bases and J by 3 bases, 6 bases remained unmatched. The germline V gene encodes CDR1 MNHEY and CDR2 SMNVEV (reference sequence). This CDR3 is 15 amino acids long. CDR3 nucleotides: TGTGCCAGCAGGAGGGGACAGGGAAACAATCAGCCCCAGCATTTT. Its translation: CASRRGQGNNQPQHF.

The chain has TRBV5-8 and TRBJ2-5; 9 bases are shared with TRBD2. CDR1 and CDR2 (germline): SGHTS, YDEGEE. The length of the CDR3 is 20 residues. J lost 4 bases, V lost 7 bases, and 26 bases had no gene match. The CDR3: CASPRPPGDLGGAGGETQYF. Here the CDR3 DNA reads TGTGCCAGCCCACGCCCTCCCGGGGACCTGGGAGGAGCGGGAGGAGAGACCCAGTACTTC.

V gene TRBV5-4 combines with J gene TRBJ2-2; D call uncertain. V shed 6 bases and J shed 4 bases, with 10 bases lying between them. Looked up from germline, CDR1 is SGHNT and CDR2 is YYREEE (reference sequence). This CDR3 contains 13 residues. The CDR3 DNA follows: TGTGCCAGCACCCTTGCTAGCACCGGGGAGCTGTTTTTT. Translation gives CASTLASTGELFF. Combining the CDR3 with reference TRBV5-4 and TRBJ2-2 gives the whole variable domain ETGVTQSPTHLIKTRGQQVTLRCSSQSGHNTVSWYQQALGQGPQFIFQYYREEENGRGNFPPRFSGLQFPNYSSELNVNALELDDSALYLCASTLASTGELFFGEGSRLTVL.

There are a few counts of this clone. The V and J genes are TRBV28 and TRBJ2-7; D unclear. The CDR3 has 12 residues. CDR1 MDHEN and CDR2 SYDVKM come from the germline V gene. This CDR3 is CVSYARSYEQYF. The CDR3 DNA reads TGTGTCTCCTACGCGAGGTCCTACGAGCAGTACTTC.

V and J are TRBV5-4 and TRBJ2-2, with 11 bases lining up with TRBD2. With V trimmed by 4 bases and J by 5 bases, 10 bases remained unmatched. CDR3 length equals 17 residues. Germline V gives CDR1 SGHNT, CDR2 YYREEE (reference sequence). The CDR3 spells CASSVSTSGVLTGELFF. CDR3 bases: TGTGCCAGCAGCGTATCGACTAGCGGGGTGCTTACCGGGGAGCTGTTTTTT.

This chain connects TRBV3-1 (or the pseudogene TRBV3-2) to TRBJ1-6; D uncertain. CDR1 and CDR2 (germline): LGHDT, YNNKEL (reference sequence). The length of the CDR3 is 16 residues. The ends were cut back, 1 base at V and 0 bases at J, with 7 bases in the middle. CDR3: CASSQVSVSYNSPLHF. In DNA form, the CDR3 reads TGTGCCAGCAGCCAAGTTTCCGTCTCCTATAATTCACCCCTCCACTTT.

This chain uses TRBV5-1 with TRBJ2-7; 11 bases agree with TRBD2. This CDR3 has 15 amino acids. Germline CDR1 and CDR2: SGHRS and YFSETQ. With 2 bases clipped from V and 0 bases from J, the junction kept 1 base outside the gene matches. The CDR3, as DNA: TGCGCCAGCAGCTTTACTAGCGGGAGCTCCTACGAGCAGTACTTC. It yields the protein CASSFTSGSSYEQYF.

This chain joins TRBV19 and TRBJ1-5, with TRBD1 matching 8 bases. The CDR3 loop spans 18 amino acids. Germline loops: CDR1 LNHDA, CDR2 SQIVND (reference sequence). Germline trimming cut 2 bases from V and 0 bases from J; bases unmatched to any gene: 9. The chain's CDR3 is CASSIFGTGAYSNQPQHF. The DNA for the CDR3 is TGTGCCAGTAGTATATTTGGGACAGGAGCTTATAGCAATCAGCCCCAGCATTTT.

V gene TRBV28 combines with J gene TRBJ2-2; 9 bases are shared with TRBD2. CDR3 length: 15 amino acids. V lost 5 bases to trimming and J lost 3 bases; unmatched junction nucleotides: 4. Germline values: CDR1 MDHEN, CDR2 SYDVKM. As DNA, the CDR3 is TGTGCCAGCAGTCCCAGCGGGGGGCACACCGGGGAGCTGTTTTTT. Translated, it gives CASSPSGGHTGELFF.

CDR3 protein: CASSQARGGGSYEQYF. Here the CDR3 DNA reads TGTGCCAGCAGCCAAGCTAGGGGGGGAGGGTCCTACGAGCAGTACTTC. The chain uses TRBV3-1 (or the pseudogene TRBV3-2) and TRBJ2-7; perhaps TRBD2 as D (7 bases). CDR3 length: 16 residues. The germline gives CDR1 LGHDT, CDR2 YNNKEL (reference sequence). V was shortened by 1 base and J by 1 base, with 14 bases between the two germline ends.

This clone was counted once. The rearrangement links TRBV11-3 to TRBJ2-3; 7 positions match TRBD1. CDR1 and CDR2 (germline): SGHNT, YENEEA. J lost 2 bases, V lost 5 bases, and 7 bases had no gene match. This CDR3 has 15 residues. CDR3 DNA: TGTGCCAGCAGCCCAGGACAGGCAAACACAGATACGCAGTATTTT. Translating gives CASSPGQANTDTQYF.

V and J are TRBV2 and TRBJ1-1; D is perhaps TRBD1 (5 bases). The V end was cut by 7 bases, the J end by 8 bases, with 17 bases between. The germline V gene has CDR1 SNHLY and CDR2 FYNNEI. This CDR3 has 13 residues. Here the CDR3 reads CASTQGHVTEAFF. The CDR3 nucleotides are TGTGCCAGCACCCAGGGTCACGTAACAGAAGCTTTCTTT.